This TCR beta chain was sequenced for a study of blood T cell repertoires in COVID-19. Study-level background: The United States, Italy and Spain provided the acute and convalescent COVID-19 samples. T cells, B-cell-depleted T cells, or PBMCs provided the cDNA or gDNA that served as material.

Seattle researchers signed up patients amid active infection and tracked them longitudinally. Germline-derived CDR1 and CDR2 are MNHEY and SMNVEV (reference sequence). Trimming took 7 bases from V and 3 from J; bases not matched to a gene: 9. The CDR3 runs to 14 residues. How the authors handled the data: Amplification with reference gene primers provided the estimates of nucleated cell counts. Generated by immunoSEQ multiplex PCR, the TCRdb table keeps only in-frame clones and is missing some. That table furnishes V, J and clone size, whereas the DNA furnished D and trimming. Of 200,000 to 300,000 clones listed, about 93% are singletons.

This TCR was sampled from a man under 40 with COVID-19, enrolled during active disease. V gene TRBV27 combines with J gene TRBJ2-7; TRBD1 aligns across 7 bases. The sample was peripheral blood. CDR3 sequence reads: CASTPWTGNYEQYF. CDR3 sequence (DNA): TGTGCCAGCACCCCTTGGACAGGAAACTACGAGCAGTACTTC.